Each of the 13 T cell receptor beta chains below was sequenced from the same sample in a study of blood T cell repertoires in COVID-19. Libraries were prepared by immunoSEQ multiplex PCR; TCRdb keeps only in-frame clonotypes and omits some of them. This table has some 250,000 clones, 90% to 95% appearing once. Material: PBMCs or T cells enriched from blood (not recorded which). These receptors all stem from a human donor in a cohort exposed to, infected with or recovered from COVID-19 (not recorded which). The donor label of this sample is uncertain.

This CDR3 reads CASSPEQGPYNEQFF. The CDR3 nucleotides are TGCGCCAGCAGCCCCGAACAGGGACCTTACAATGAGCAGTTCTTC. The chain is built from TRBV5-1 and TRBJ2-1, with TRBD1 as a possible D gene (6 bases). The germline CDR1 and CDR2 sequences are SGHRS and YFSETQ. The CDR3 has 15 residues. V was cut by 4 bases and J by 4 bases, with 15 bases left in between.

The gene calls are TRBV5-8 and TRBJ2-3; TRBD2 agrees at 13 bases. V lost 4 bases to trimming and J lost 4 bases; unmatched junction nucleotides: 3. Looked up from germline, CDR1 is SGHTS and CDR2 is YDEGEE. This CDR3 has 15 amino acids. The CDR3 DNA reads TGTGCCAGCAGCAGGGGACTAGCGGGGCCAGATACGCAGTATTTT. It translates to CASSRGLAGPDTQYF.

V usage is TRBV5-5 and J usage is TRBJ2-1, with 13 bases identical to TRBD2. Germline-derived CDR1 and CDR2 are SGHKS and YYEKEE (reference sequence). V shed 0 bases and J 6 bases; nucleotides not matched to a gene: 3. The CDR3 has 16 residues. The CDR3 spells CASSLAGTSGINEQFF. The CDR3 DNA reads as TGTGCCAGCAGCTTGGCCGGGACTAGCGGGATCAATGAGCAGTTCTTC.

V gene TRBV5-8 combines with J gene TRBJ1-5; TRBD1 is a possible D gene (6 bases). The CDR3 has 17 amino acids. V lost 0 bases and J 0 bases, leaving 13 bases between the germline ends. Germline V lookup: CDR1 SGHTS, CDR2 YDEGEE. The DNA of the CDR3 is TGTGCCAGCAGCTTGGCTAAGGACAGCTATAGCAATCAGCCCCAGCATTTT. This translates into CASSLAKDSYSNQPQHF. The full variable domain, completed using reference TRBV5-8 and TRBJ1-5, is EAGVTQSPTHLIKTRGQQATLRCSPISGHTSVYWYQQALGLGLQFLLWYDEGEERNRGNFPPRFSGRQFPNYSSELNVNALELEDSALYLCASSLAKDSYSNQPQHFGDGTRLSIL.

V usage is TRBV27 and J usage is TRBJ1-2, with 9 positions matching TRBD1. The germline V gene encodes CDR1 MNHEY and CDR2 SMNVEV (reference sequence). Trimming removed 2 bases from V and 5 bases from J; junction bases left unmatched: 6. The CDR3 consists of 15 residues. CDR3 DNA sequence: TGTGCCAGCAGTTTAGTGGCCGGGACAGGGTATGGCTACACCTTC. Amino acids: CASSLVAGTGYGYTF.

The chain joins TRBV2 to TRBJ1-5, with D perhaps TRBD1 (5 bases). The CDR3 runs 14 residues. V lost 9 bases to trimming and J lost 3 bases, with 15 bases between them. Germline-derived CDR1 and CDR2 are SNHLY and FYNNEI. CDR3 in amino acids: CASGAGHLNQPQHF. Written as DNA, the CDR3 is TGTGCCAGTGGTGCGGGGCACCTCAATCAGCCCCAGCATTTT.

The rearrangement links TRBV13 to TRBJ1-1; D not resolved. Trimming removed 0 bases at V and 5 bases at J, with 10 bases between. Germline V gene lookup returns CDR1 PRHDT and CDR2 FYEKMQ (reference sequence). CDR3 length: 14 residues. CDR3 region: CASSLGGWRTEAFF. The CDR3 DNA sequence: TGTGCCAGCAGCTTAGGGGGATGGAGGACTGAAGCTTTCTTT. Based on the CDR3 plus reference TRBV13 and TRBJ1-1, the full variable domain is AAGVIQSPRHLIKEKRETATLKCYPIPRHDTVYWYQQGPGQDPQFLISFYEKMQSDKGSIPDRFSAQQFSDYHSELNMSSLELGDSALYFCASSLGGWRTEAFFGQGTRLTVV.

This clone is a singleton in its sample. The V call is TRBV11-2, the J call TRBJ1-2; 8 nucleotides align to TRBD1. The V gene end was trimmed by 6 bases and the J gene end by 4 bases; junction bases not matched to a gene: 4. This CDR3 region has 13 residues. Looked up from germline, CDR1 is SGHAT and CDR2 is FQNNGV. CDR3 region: CASRPGGGYGYTF. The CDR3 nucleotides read TGTGCCAGCAGGCCAGGGGGCGGCTATGGCTACACCTTC.

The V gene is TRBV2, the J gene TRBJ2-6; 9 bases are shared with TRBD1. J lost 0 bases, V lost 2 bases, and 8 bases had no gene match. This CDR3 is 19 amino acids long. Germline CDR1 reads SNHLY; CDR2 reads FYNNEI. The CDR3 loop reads CASSEQNGTGFSGANVLTF. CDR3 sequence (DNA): TGTGCCAGCAGTGAACAGAACGGGACAGGGTTCTCTGGGGCCAACGTCCTGACTTTC.

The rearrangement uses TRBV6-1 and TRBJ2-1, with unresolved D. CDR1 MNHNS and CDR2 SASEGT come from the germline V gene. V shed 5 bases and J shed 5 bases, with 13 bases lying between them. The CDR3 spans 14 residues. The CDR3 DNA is TGTGCCAGCAGTTATCCCTTGGGCAACAATGAGCAGTTCTTC. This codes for CASSYPLGNNEQFF.

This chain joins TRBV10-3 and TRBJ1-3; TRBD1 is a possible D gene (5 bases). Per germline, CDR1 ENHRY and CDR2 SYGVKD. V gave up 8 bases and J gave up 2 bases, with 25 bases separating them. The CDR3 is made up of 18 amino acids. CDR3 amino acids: CAIVGGLEKGSPGNTIYF. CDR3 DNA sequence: TGTGCCATCGTGGGGGGTCTGGAAAAGGGGAGCCCTGGAAACACCATATATTTT.

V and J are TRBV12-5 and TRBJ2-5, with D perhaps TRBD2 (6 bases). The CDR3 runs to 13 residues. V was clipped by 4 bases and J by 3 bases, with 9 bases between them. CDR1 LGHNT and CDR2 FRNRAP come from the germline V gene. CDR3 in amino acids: CASGSGLKETQYF. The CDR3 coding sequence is TGTGCTAGTGGTTCAGGACTAAAAGAGACCCAGTACTTC.

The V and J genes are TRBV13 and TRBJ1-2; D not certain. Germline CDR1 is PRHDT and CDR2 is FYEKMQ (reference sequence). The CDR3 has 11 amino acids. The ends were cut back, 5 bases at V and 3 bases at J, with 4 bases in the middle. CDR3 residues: CASSLYYGYTF. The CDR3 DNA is TGTGCCAGCAGCCTGTACTATGGCTACACCTTC.